These 30 T cell receptor beta chains originate from one sample sequenced in a study of early T cells in non-severe SARS-CoV-2 infection. TCRdb re-called the 5' RACE reads with MiXCR, one entry per CDR3 protein. This table holds tens of thousands of distinct CDR3 sequences, approximately 15% found once. The sample was whole blood. The source of these receptors is an adult who was a healthcare worker with PCR-confirmed SARS-CoV-2 infection or an uninfected control (not recorded which).

The rearrangement uses TRBV2 and TRBJ2-2; D might be TRBD2 (5 bases). The germline gives CDR1 SNHLY, CDR2 FYNNEI. Trimming left V 6 bases short and J 4 bases short, with 12 bases between. This CDR3 has 14 amino acids. The CDR3 spells CASRLATTTGELFF. CDR3 in DNA: TGTGCCAGCAGGCTGGCGACTACCACCGGGGAGCTGTTTTTT.

The chain has TRBV2 and TRBJ2-7, with 14 positions matching TRBD2. CDR3 length: 15 amino acids. J was trimmed by 6 bases and V by 5 bases; bases with no gene match: 6. Germline V gives CDR1 SNHLY, CDR2 FYNNEI. The CDR3 DNA reads as TGTGCCAGCAGTTCCGGGACTAGCGGGAGACCCGAGCAGTACTTC. Its protein product is CASSSGTSGRPEQYF.

There are a few counts of this clonotype. The chain couples TRBV20-1 to TRBJ1-5; no clear D gene. This CDR3 is built from 14 residues. CDR1 DFQATT and CDR2 SNEGSKA come from the germline V gene (reference sequence). Trimming took 2 bases from V and 1 from J, leaving 9 bases between them. The CDR3 coding sequence is TGCAGTGCTAGATCCCTGAGGAGCAATCAGCCCCAGCATTTT. As protein: CSARSLRSNQPQHF.

The V and J genes are TRBV2 and TRBJ2-2; 11 bases are a match to TRBD2. Trimming took 4 bases from V and 1 from J; bases not matched to a gene: 2. The length of the CDR3 is 16 residues. The germline V gene encodes CDR1 SNHLY and CDR2 FYNNEI. The CDR3 bases are TGTGCCAGCAGTGTTACTAGCGGGAGGAACACCGGGGAGCTGTTTTTT. The encoded protein is CASSVTSGRNTGELFF.

This clonotype was counted only a few times. The chain combines TRBV20-1 with TRBJ2-7, with a possible D match to TRBD2 (5 bases). The CDR3 sequence is 14 residues long. The V and J ends lost 5 bases and 2 bases respectively, with 16 bases between them. Per the germline V gene, CDR1 is DFQATT and CDR2 is SNEGSKA (reference sequence). CDR3 nucleotide sequence: TGCAGTGCTGCCAGGACTGGGCAGACCTACGAGCAGTACTTC. Translating gives CSAARTGQTYEQYF.

The chain carries TRBV12-3 or TRBV12-4 and TRBJ2-2; 9 nucleotides line up with TRBD1. V shed 6 bases, J shed 1 base, and the junction held 6 bases outside the gene matches. The length of the CDR3 is 16 residues. CDR3 sequence: CASSRLGQGNTGELFF. The CDR3 coding sequence is TGTGCCAGCAGCAGACTGGGACAGGGGAACACCGGGGAGCTGTTTTTT.

In its sample, this clonotype was seen many times. The chain recombines TRBV7-8 with TRBJ2-7, with TRBD1 as a possible D gene (6 bases). This CDR3 has 14 amino acids. CDR1 and CDR2 (germline): SGHVS, FQNEAQ. V dropped 5 bases and J dropped 3 bases, with 14 bases sitting between them. CDR3 protein: CASSPKQGYYEQYF. In DNA form, the CDR3 reads TGTGCCAGCAGCCCTAAACAGGGTTACTACGAGCAGTACTTC.

This clonotype was seen only a few times. The CDR3 bases are TGTGCCAGCAGCCAAGGGGACAGGGCGGACGAGCAGTACTTC. It codes for CASSQGDRADEQYF. The chain links TRBV16 to TRBJ2-7; 9 bases map to TRBD1. This CDR3 is 14 amino acids long. Germline V gene sequence: CDR1 KGHSY, CDR2 FQNENV. With 2 bases clipped from V and 5 bases from J, the junction kept 4 bases outside the gene matches. Using reference TRBV16 and TRBJ2-7 for the parts outside the CDR3, the full variable domain is GEEVAQTPKHLVRGEGQKAKLYCAPIKGHSYVFWYQQVLKNEFKFLISFQNENVFDETGMPKERFSAKCLPNSPCSLEIQATKLEDSAVYFCASSQGDRADEQYFGPGTRLTVT.

The gene calls are TRBV7-9 and TRBJ2-1, with unresolved D. Germline CDR1 is SEHNR and CDR2 is FQNEAQ (reference sequence). The germline V and J ends were trimmed by 4 bases and 5 bases, with 9 bases remaining between them. The CDR3 spans 13 residues. In nucleotides, the CDR3 is TGTGCCAGCAGCTCCCCCGAGGACAATGAGCAGTTCTTC. Amino acids: CASSSPEDNEQFF.

This clonotype was seen a few times. This chain links TRBV20-1 with TRBJ1-6; 7 bases agree with TRBD1. Per the germline V gene, CDR1 is DFQATT and CDR2 is SNEGSKA (reference sequence). V shed 2 bases, J shed 6 bases, and the junction held 4 bases outside the gene matches. The length of the CDR3 is 14 residues. The CDR3 nucleotides read TGCAGTGCTAGACCCGACAGGGTTAATTCACCCCTCCACTTT. Amino acid sequence: CSARPDRVNSPLHF.

This clonotype was seen at least ten times. CDR3 sequence: CASSMTGVVAYEQYF. Written as DNA, the CDR3 is TGTGCCAGTAGTATGACAGGGGTGGTAGCCTACGAGCAGTACTTC. The chain has TRBV19 and TRBJ2-7; 8 bases match TRBD1. Unmatched junction bases numbered 6, after V lost 3 bases and J lost 2 bases. The CDR3 sequence is 15 residues long. Germline assignment: CDR1 LNHDA and CDR2 SQIVND (reference sequence). Using reference TRBV19 and TRBJ2-7 for the parts outside the CDR3, the full variable domain is DGGITQSPKYLFRKEGQNVTLSCEQNLNHDAMYWYRQDPGQGLRLIYYSQIVNDFQKGDIAEGYSVSREKKESFPLTVTSAQKNPTAFYLCASSMTGVVAYEQYFGPGTRLTVT.

This clonotype was detected ten times or more. This sequence joins TRBV29-1 and TRBJ1-1; D ambiguous. V dropped 7 bases and J dropped 1 base, with 7 bases sitting between them. The CDR3 covers 11 residues. Per the germline V gene, CDR1 is SQVTM and CDR2 is ANQGSEA. Here the CDR3 reads CSGAENTEAFF. The DNA of the CDR3 is TGCAGCGGGGCAGAGAACACTGAAGCTTTCTTT.

This clonotype was found a few times. The chain combines TRBV7-9 with TRBJ2-7; 9 positions match TRBD2. The J segment lost 6 bases and the V segment lost 4 bases, leaving 16 bases of the junction unmatched. The CDR3 is 17 residues long. Germline loops: CDR1 SEHNR, CDR2 FQNEAQ (reference sequence). The CDR3 DNA is TGTGCCAGCAGCTCCATCCCACTGGGCGGGAGGGCCGGCGAGCAGTACTTC. Amino acid sequence: CASSSIPLGGRAGEQYF.

The rearrangement links TRBV5-4 to TRBJ2-7; unclear D gene. From germline, CDR1 is SGHNT and CDR2 YYREEE (reference sequence). Trimming shortened V by 0 bases and J by 3 bases, and 7 bases separated the two germline ends. CDR3 size: 13 residues. The CDR3 DNA is TGTGCCAGCAGCTTGGGCGGTGACTACGAGCAGTACTTC. It is translated as CASSLGGDYEQYF.

This chain connects TRBV29-1 to TRBJ2-7; D remains ambiguous. CDR1 and CDR2 from the germline V gene are SQVTM and ANQGSEA. The CDR3 length is 13 residues. The V end lost 5 bases, the J end lost 0 bases, and 11 bases lay between the germline ends. This chain's CDR3 is CSVRKETSYEQYF. As DNA, the CDR3 is TGCAGCGTTCGAAAAGAGACCTCCTACGAGCAGTACTTC.

About this clonotype itself: A clone one base away is much larger, so this may be a read error. The rearrangement links TRBV12-3 or TRBV12-4 to TRBJ1-1; TRBD1 might be the D (6 bases). The V and J ends lost 3 bases and 3 bases respectively, with 8 bases between them. This CDR3 has 13 amino acids. In DNA, the CDR3 is TGTGCCAGCAGTTTGTACAGGGACACTGAAGCTTTCTTT. It translates to CASSLYRDTEAFF.

The rearrangement joins TRBV24-1 to TRBJ2-3; D is unresolved. The germline gives CDR1 KGHDR, CDR2 SFDVKD. The CDR3 has 13 amino acids. The V end lost 1 base, the J end lost 3 bases, and 4 bases lay between the germline ends. The CDR3 nucleotides are TGTGCCACCAGTGATTTCGTAACAGATACGCAGTATTTT. This gives the protein CATSDFVTDTQYF.

This chain links TRBV9 with TRBJ2-1; TRBD1 is a possible D gene (6 bases). The V gene lost 3 bases and the J gene lost 7 bases, with 17 bases spanning the gap. The CDR3 runs 15 residues. The germline V gene has CDR1 SGDLS and CDR2 YYNGEE. The CDR3 DNA sequence: TGTGCCAGCAGCGCCGGGTTCAGGGGTCGTAATGAGCAGTTCTTC. Protein sequence: CASSAGFRGRNEQFF.

V usage is TRBV11-2 and J usage is TRBJ1-2; possible D gene TRBD1, 6 bases. The ends were cut back, 0 bases at V and 8 bases at J, with 10 bases in the middle. Germline V gene lookup returns CDR1 SGHAT and CDR2 FQNNGV. CDR3 length: 13 amino acids. CDR3 region: CASSLDLGAGYTF. The CDR3 DNA is TGTGCCAGCAGCTTAGATCTGGGGGCGGGCTACACCTTC.

In the case of this clonotype: Since a much larger clone is just one base distant, this may be a read error. This chain links TRBV11-3 with TRBJ1-1, with D possibly matching TRBD1 (6 bases). This CDR3 spans 14 amino acids. Germline V gene sequence: CDR1 SGHNT, CDR2 YENEEA. The CDR3 DNA follows: TGTGCCGGCAGCTTAAGGTCAGGGGACGGTGAAGCTTTCTTT. This sequence encodes CAGSLRSGDGEAFF.

This clonotype was counted at least ten times. The chain employs TRBV7-6 and TRBJ2-3, with D maybe TRBD2 (6 bases). Trimming removed 4 bases at V and 0 bases at J, with 14 bases between. In germline, CDR1 is SGHVS, CDR2 FNYEAQ. The CDR3 runs 16 residues. The CDR3 nucleotides are TGTGCCAGCAGCTCCTTTGGCGGGACGAGCACAGATACGCAGTATTTT. Its translation is CASSSFGGTSTDTQYF.

The chain is built from TRBV30 and TRBJ1-5, with D perhaps matching TRBD1 (5 bases). V lost 0 bases to trimming and J lost 11 bases, with 11 bases between them. The CDR3 has 12 amino acids. Germline values: CDR1 GTSNPN, CDR2 SVGIG (reference sequence). For the CDR3, the DNA is TGTGCCTGGAGTGTAGCAGGGATGACCCAGCATTTT. Its translation: CAWSVAGMTQHF.

This clonotype was recorded a few times. The CDR3 protein is CSLIGQDGDTEAFF. CDR3 bases: TGCAGCCTGATAGGACAGGACGGGGACACTGAAGCTTTCTTT. The J gene is TRBJ1-1, the V gene TRBV20-1; 7 bases line up with TRBD1. The CDR3 is 14 residues long. The germline V gene encodes CDR1 DFQATT and CDR2 SNEGSKA (reference sequence).

This chain links TRBV29-1 with TRBJ2-5, with a weak D call TRBD2 (5 bases). The CDR3 has 9 amino acids. V gave up 3 bases and J gave up 11 bases, with 7 bases separating them. Per the germline V gene, CDR1 is SQVTM and CDR2 is ANQGSEA. Here the CDR3 DNA reads TGCAGCGTTGATCGAGGGCAGTACTTC. It translates to CSVDRGQYF.

The CDR3 region is CASSLVVQVFSTGELFF. CDR3 sequence (DNA): TGTGCCAGCAGCTTAGTCGTACAGGTCTTCAGCACCGGGGAGCTGTTTTTT. The genes are TRBV7-8 and TRBJ2-2, with D maybe TRBD1 (5 bases). Trimming shortened V by 1 base and J by 4 bases, and 16 bases separated the two germline ends. This CDR3 is built from 17 residues. Looked up from germline, CDR1 is SGHVS and CDR2 is FQNEAQ.

V usage is TRBV5-4 and J usage is TRBJ2-5; 8 bases are shared with TRBD1. Germline V lookup: CDR1 SGHNT, CDR2 YYREEE (reference sequence). After removal of 1 base from V and 5 bases from J, the junction contained 13 bases not matched to a gene. The CDR3 extends over 17 amino acids. The chain's CDR3 is CASSLSGQGFLPETQYF. Here the CDR3 DNA reads TGTGCCAGCAGCTTGTCAGGACAGGGTTTTTTACCGGAGACCCAGTACTTC. The full variable domain, with the rest looked up from reference TRBV5-4 and TRBJ2-5, is ETGVTQSPTHLIKTRGQQVTLRCSSQSGHNTVSWYQQALGQGPQFIFQYYREEENGRGNFPPRFSGLQFPNYSSELNVNALELDDSALYLCASSLSGQGFLPETQYFGPGTRLLVL.

The chain couples TRBV29-1 to TRBJ1-1, with 10 positions matching TRBD1. V gave up 5 bases and J gave up 0 bases; unmatched junction bases: 3. CDR3 length: 14 amino acids. Germline lookup yields CDR1 SQVTM and CDR2 ANQGSEA. CDR3 amino acids: CSVRTGGVNTEAFF. For the CDR3, the DNA is TGCAGCGTTCGGACAGGGGGTGTGAACACTGAAGCTTTCTTT.

This clonotype was recorded at least ten times. V is TRBV6-1 and J is TRBJ2-7, with D possibly being TRBD1 (5 bases). V was cut by 7 bases and J by 2 bases, with 15 bases left in between. The CDR3 loop spans 14 amino acids. Germline V gene data show CDR1 as MNHNS and CDR2 as SASEGT. The CDR3: CASTMQGTPYEQYF. CDR3 bases: TGTGCCAGCACCATGCAGGGCACCCCCTACGAGCAGTACTTC.

For the CDR3, the DNA is TGTGCCAGCATCGAGACAGCTAGCAATCAGCCCCAGCATTTT. It encodes CASIETASNQPQHF. The chain has TRBV2 and TRBJ1-5, with a weak D call TRBD1 (5 bases). V gave up 7 bases and J gave up 0 bases, with 10 bases separating them. Germline CDR1 SNHLY, CDR2 FYNNEI. This CDR3 has 14 amino acids.

The chain links TRBV6-5 to TRBJ1-6; 9 bases are shared with TRBD1. The germline V gene encodes CDR1 MNHEY and CDR2 SVGAGI. After removal of 6 bases from V and 8 bases from J, the junction contained 8 bases not matched to a gene. This CDR3 spans 15 amino acids. In nucleotides, the CDR3 is TGTGCCAGCAGGACTTTGGACAGGGGTTATTCACCCCTCCACTTT. Its protein product is CASRTLDRGYSPLHF.